What follows describes a single T cell receptor beta chain. What it binds is unknown. The entry originates in a study of Ad26.COV2.S vaccination and SARS-CoV-2 variants. Study-level background: Administration of Ad26.COV2.S was intramuscular, either once or twice 56 days apart.

Profiled with immunoSEQ multiplex PCR; TCRdb holds only in-frame clones, not every one. Of 300,000 to 500,000 clones listed, 75% to 90% are singletons. Broader study findings: Vaccine and placebo recipients had comparable breadth of non-spike TCRs.

The CDR3 has 19 amino acids. Germline trimming cut 0 bases from V and 0 bases from J; bases unmatched to any gene: 6. Per germline, CDR1 ENHRY and CDR2 SYGVKD. Treatment here: around 19 received Ad26.COV2.S at low or high dose, single or two shots; about five received placebo; per-sample allocation not given. Repertoires come from day 63 after the first vaccine or placebo injection. The gene calls are TRBV10-3 and TRBJ2-5; the match to TRBD2 covers 14 bases. The origin of this receptor is a person aged 18 to 65 who received the Ad26.COV2.S COVID-19 vaccine or a placebo. This specimen was peripheral blood, taken in a trial of Ad26.COV2.S vaccine versus placebo. The DNA for the CDR3 is TGTGCCATCAGTGAGTCGAGATGGACTAGCGGGGGGAACCAAGAGACCCAGTACTTC. As protein: CAISESRWTSGGNQETQYF.